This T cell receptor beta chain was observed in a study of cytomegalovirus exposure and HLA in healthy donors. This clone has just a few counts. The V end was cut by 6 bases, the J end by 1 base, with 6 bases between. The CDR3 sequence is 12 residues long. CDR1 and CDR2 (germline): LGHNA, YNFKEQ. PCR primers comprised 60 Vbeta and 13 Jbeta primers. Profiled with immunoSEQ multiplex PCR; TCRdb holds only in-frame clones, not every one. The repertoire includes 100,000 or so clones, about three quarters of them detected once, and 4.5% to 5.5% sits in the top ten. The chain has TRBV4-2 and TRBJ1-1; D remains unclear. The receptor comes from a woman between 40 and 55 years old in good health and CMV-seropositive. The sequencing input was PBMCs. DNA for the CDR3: TGTGCCAGCAGGATAGCGAACACTGAAGCTTTCTTT. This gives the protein CASRIANTEAFF.